Below are 5 T cell receptor beta chains sequenced from a single sample in a study of naive and memory T cell subsets. Reverse transcription of blood and skin TCR RNA was primed at alpha and beta constant regions. TCRdb re-analysed the 5' RACE reads in MiXCR, keeping a single row per CDR3 protein. The sample includes about 26,000 distinct CDR3 sequences, around 21% of them seen just once. Whole blood, 2.5 to 3 ml, came from adult healthy volunteers. These receptors were collected from a female donor in good health.

The CDR3 region is CASSYRRDQPQHF. In nucleotides, the CDR3 is TGTGCCAGCAGTTACCGACGGGATCAGCCCCAGCATTTT. This chain connects TRBV6-5 to TRBJ1-5; D ambiguous. CDR3 size: 13 residues. The V end lost 2 bases, the J end lost 5 bases, and 7 bases lay between the germline ends. Germline assignment: CDR1 MNHEY and CDR2 SVGAGI.

This clonotype has a count of ten or more. V is TRBV20-1 and J is TRBJ2-1, with a possible D match to TRBD2 (6 bases). CDR3 length: 12 residues. The V gene lost 4 bases and the J gene lost 4 bases, with 8 bases spanning the gap. Per germline, CDR1 DFQATT and CDR2 SNEGSKA (reference sequence). The CDR3 DNA sequence: TGCAGTGCTATTAGCGGATACAATGAGCAGTTCTTC. Protein sequence: CSAISGYNEQFF.

This chain connects TRBV12-3 or TRBV12-4 to TRBJ1-5; D possibly corresponds to TRBD1 (5 bases). V shed 8 bases and J shed 4 bases, with 12 bases lying between them. The CDR3 has 13 amino acids. The CDR3 nucleotides read TGTGCCAGCGGGCAGGGCGGGAATCAGCCCCAGCATTTT. Encoded protein: CASGQGGNQPQHF.

This clonotype has only one observation. The V and J genes are TRBV6-4 and TRBJ2-3; 7 bases are shared with TRBD2. J was trimmed by 3 bases and V by 3 bases; bases with no gene match: 6. CDR1 MRHNA and CDR2 SNTAGT come from the germline V gene. The CDR3 sequence is 15 residues long. The DNA for the CDR3 is TGTGCCAGCAGTGAGGGCGGCGGGGGAACAGATACGCAGTATTTT. Translation: CASSEGGGGTDTQYF.

In its sample, this clonotype was seen many times. The V gene is TRBV13, the J gene TRBJ2-1, with D perhaps matching TRBD1 (5 bases). Trimming pared 6 bases from V and 5 bases from J, leaving 11 bases between. Germline V gene data show CDR1 as PRHDT and CDR2 as FYEKMQ (reference sequence). CDR3 length equals 13 residues. CDR3 nucleotide sequence: TGTGCCAGCAGATCCAGGGTCGACAATGAGCAGTTCTTC. This sequence encodes CASRSRVDNEQFF.